A single T cell receptor (beta chain) is shown here with its context. The data are from a study of blood T cell repertoires in COVID-19. Study overall: Sources were T cells, B-cell-depleted T cells, or PBMCs; the material itself was cDNA or gDNA.

Assignment of participants to cohorts was predicated upon participant-reported clinical history. Method: immunoSEQ multiplex PCR; TCRdb's copy keeps in-frame clones and lacks some. The profile shows some 190,000 clones, less than 90% of them singletons. Germline values: CDR1 MNHEY, CDR2 SVGEGT. The V segment lost 4 bases and the J segment 0 bases; nucleotides outside the gene matches: 6. CDR3 length equals 16 residues. The sequencing input was PBMCs or T cells enriched from blood (not recorded which). The J gene is TRBJ1-5, the V gene TRBV6-2 or TRBV6-3; 7 bases are shared with TRBD1. The receptor's source is a woman in her 30s who had been exposed to COVID-19. Here the CDR3 reads CASSLTGPYSNQPQHF. The CDR3 DNA is TGTGCCAGCAGTTTGACAGGGCCCTATAGCAATCAGCCCCAGCATTTT.